The present entry profiles one TCR beta chain with its context. How the authors handled the data: Estimates of nucleated cell counts were drawn from the amplification of reference gene primers. TCRdb keeps only in-frame clones here, not all; method: immunoSEQ multiplex PCR. The V and J calls and clone size are taken from that table; D and trimming were inferred from the DNA. The repertoire holds some 180,000 clones, with roughly 86% as singletons. These data come from a study of blood T cell repertoires in COVID-19. Study information: T cells, B-cell-depleted T cells, or PBMCs supplied cDNA or gDNA.

Individuals drawn from approximately 26 US areas were about 18 to 100 years old. Cohort assignment relied on participant-reported clinical history. The V and J ends lost 5 bases and 3 bases, in that order; junction bases with no gene match: 5. The CDR3 sequence is 17 residues long. Germline CDR1 is SGHTA and CDR2 is FQGNSA. Sequencing used PBMCs or T cells enriched from blood (not recorded which). The chain recombines TRBV7-2 with TRBJ2-1, with 15 positions matching TRBD2. The TCR was taken from a woman in her 40s in a cohort exposed to, infected with or recovered from COVID-19 (not recorded which). DNA for the CDR3: TGTGCCAGCAGCCAGGGACTAGCGGGAGGCCGCTACAATGAGCAGTTCTTC. The encoded protein is CASSQGLAGGRYNEQFF.